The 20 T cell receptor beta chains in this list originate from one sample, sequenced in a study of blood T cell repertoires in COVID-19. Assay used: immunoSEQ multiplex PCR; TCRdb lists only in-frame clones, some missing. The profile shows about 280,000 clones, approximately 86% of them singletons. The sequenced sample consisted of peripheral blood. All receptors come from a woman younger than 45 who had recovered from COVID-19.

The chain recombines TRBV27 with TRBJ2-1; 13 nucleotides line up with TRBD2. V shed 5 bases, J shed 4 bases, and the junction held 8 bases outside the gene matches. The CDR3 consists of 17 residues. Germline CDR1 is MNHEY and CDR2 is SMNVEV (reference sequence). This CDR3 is CASSLRTSGGRYNEQFF. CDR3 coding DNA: TGTGCCAGCAGTCTTCGGACTAGCGGGGGACGGTACAATGAGCAGTTCTTC.

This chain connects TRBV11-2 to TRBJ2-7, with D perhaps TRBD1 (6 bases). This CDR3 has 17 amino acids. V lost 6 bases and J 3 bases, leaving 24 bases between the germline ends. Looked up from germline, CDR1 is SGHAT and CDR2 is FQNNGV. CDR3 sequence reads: CASRPRGPTNYYYEQYF. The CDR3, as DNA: TGTGCCAGCAGGCCCAGGGGCCCTACTAACTACTACTACGAGCAGTACTTC.

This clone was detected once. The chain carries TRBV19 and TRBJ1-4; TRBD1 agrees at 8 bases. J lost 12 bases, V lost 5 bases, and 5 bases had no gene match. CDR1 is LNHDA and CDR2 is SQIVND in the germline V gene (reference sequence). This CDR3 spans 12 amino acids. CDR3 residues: CASSPTGDELFF. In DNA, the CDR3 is TGTGCCAGTAGTCCGACAGGGGACGAACTGTTTTTT.

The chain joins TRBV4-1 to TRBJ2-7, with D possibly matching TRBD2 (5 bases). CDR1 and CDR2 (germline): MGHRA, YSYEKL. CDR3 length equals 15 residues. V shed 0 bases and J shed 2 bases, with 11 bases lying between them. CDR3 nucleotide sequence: TGCGCCAGCAGCCAAGAACTCGGGAACCCCTACGAGCAGTACTTC. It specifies CASSQELGNPYEQYF.

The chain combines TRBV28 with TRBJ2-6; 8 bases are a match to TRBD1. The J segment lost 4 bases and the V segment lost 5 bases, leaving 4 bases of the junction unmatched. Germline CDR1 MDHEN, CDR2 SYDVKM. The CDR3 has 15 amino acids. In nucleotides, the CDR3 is TGTGCCAGCAGTCGACAGGGGTCCGGGGCCAACGTCCTGACTTTC. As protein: CASSRQGSGANVLTF.

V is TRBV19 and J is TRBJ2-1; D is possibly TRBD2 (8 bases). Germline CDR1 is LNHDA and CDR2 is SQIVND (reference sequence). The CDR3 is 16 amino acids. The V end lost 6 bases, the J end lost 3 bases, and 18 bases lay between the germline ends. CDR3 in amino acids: CASRLAGQGGYNEQFF. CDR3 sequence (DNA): TGTGCCAGTAGGCTAGCGGGCCAGGGGGGCTACAATGAGCAGTTCTTC.

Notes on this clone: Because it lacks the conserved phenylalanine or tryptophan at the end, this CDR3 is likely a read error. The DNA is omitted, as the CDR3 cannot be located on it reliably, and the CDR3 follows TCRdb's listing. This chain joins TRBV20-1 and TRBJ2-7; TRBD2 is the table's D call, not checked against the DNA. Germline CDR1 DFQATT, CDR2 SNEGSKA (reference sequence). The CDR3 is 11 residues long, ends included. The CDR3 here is CSATEGLAGPY.

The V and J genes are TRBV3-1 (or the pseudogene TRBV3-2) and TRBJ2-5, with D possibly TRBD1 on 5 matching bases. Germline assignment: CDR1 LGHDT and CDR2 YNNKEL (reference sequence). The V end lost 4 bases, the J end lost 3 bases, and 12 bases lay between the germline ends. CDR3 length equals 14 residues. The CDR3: CASSRGGPEETQYF. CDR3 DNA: TGTGCCAGCAGCCGGGGCGGACCCGAAGAGACCCAGTACTTC.

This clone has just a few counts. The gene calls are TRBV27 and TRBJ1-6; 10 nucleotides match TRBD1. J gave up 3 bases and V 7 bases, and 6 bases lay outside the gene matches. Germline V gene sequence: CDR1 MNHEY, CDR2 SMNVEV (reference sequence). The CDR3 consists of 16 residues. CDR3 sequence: CASTRQGAFYNSPLHF. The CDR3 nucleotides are TGTGCCAGCACCCGACAGGGGGCTTTCTATAATTCACCCCTCCACTTT.

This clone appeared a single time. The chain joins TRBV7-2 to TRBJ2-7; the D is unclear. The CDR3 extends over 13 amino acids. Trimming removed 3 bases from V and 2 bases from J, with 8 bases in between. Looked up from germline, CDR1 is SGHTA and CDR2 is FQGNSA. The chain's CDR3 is CASSFGRAYEQYF. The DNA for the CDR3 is TGTGCCAGCAGCTTCGGCCGGGCCTACGAGCAGTACTTC.

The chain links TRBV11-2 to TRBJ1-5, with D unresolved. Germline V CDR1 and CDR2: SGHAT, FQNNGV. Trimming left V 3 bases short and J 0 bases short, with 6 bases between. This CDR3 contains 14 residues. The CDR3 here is CASSFSDSNQPQHF. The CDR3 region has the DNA TGTGCCAGCAGCTTCAGCGATAGCAATCAGCCCCAGCATTTT. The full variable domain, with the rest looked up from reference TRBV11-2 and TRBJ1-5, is EAGVAQSPRYKIIEKRQSVAFWCNPISGHATLYWYQQILGQGPKLLIQFQNNGVVDDSQLPKDRFSAERLKGVDSTLKIQPAKLEDSAVYLCASSFSDSNQPQHFGDGTRLSIL.

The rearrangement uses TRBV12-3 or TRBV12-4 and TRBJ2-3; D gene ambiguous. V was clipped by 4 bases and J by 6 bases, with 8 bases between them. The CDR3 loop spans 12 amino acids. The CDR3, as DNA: TGTGCCAGCAGTTACGAGCGCGATACGCAGTATTTT. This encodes CASSYERDTQYF.

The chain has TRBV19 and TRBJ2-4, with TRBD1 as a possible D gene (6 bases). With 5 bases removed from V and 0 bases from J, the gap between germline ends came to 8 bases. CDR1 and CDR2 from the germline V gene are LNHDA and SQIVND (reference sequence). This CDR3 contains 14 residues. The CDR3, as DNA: TGTGCCAGTAGTCAACAGGGAGCCAAAAACATTCAGTACTTC. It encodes CASSQQGAKNIQYF.

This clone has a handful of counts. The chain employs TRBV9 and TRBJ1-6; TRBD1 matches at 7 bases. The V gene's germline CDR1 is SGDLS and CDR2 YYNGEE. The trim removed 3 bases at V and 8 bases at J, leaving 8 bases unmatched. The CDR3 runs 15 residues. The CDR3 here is CASSASGTADSPLHF. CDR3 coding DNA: TGTGCCAGCAGCGCCTCCGGGACAGCTGATTCACCCCTCCACTTT.

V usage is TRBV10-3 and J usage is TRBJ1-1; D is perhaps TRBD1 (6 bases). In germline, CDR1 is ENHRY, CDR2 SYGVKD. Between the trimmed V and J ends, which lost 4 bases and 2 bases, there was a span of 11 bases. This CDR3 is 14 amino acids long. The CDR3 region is CAISVDSSNTEAFF. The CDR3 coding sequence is TGTGCCATCAGTGTGGACAGCTCCAACACTGAAGCTTTCTTT.

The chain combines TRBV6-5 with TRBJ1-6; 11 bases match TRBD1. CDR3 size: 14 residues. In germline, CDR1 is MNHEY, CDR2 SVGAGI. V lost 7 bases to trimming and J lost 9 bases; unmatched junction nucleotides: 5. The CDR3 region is CASTRDRGGSPLHF. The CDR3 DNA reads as TGTGCCAGCACACGGGACAGGGGGGGTTCACCCCTCCACTTT.

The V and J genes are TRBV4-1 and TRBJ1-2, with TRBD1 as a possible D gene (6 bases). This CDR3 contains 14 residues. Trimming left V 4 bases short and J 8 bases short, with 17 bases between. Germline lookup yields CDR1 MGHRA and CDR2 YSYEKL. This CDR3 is CASSPTTGDMGYTF. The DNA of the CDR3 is TGCGCCAGCAGCCCAACGACAGGAGATATGGGCTACACCTTC.

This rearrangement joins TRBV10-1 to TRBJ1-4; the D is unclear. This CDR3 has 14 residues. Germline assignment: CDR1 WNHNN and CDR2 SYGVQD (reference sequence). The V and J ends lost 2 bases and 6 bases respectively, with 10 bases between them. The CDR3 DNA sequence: TGCGCCAGCAGTGAGAGGGAGAGCTATGAAAAACTGTTTTTT. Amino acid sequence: CASSERESYEKLFF.

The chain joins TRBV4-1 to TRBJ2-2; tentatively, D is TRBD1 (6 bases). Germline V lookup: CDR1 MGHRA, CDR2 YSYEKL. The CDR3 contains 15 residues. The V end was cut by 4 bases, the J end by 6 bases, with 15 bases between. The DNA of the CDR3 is TGCGCCAGCAGCCGCCTAAGGGACATTTCCGGGGAGCTGTTTTTT. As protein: CASSRLRDISGELFF.

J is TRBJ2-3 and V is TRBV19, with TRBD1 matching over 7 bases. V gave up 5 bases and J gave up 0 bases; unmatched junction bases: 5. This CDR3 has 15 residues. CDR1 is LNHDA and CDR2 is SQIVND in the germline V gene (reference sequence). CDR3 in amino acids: CASSGTAASTDTQYF. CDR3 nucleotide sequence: TGTGCCAGTAGTGGGACAGCGGCCAGCACAGATACGCAGTATTTT.